These T cell receptor beta chains were read from a single sample in a study of T-cell reconstitution after alpha-beta-depleted transplantation in children. TCRdb processed the PCR reads anew with MiXCR; each CDR3 protein has one entry. The data show some 200,000 distinct CDR3 sequences, approximately 9.8% seen once. The sample consisted of PBMCs from the stem cell graft donor, taken from the stem cell graft. Source of these receptors: a human donor who donated a stem cell graft to a child with SCID. Each CDR3 is given with its conserved first and last residue. Each record gives: J gene, clone size, V gene, CDR3 protein. Some rows mark clone size as missing; the rest say once, few, many or name a class of expanded clone.

TRBJ2-5 | many | TRBV20-1 | CSARDRRTSVTQYF
TRBJ2-4 | many | TRBV27 | CASSFNRGYAGKNIQYF
TRBJ1-1 | many | TRBV5-1 | CASSSQGGDTEAFF
TRBJ2-7 | many | TRBV7-2 | CASSRASGASYEQYF
TRBJ2-3 | many | TRBV7-3 | CASSFGGADTDTQYF
TRBJ1-5 | many | TRBV12-3/TRBV12-4 | CASSLTGFQPQHF
TRBJ1-5 | many | TRBV7-9 | CASSPIKGLSNQPQHF
TRBJ2-3 | many | TRBV29-1 | CSVVGGVTDTQYF
TRBJ1-2 | many | TRBV24-1 | CATSDDTGTDYGYTF
TRBJ1-5 | many | TRBV30 | CAWSSGWNQPQHF
TRBJ2-7 | many | TRBV29-1 | CSAWGQGSYEQYF
TRBJ2-5 | few | TRBV5-1 | CASTPLTPGTQYF
TRBJ2-7 | many | TRBV27 | CASSLGTGGLLYEQYF
TRBJ1-1 | many | TRBV20-1 | CSARRQSGWDTEAFF
TRBJ1-2 | many | TRBV20-1 | CSLLGADYGYTF
TRBJ2-1 | many | TRBV9 | CASSTRGVSSYNEQFF
TRBJ2-7 | many | TRBV14 | CASSRNRGLYEQYF
TRBJ1-2 | . | TRBV30 | CAWSVPDVWGYTF
TRBJ2-5 | many | TRBV19 | CASSMVTSQETQYF
TRBJ2-7 | . | TRBV6-1 | CASRTMSERGGQYF
TRBJ1-1 | many | TRBV29-1 | CSVTGNRTVNTEAFF
TRBJ2-7 | many | TRBV20-1 | CSAGDPTGINEQYF
TRBJ2-7 | . | TRBV7-2 | CASSYTGTTENEQYF
TRBJ1-1 | many | TRBV27 | CASSTRSGARGDSYTEAFF
TRBJ1-1 | few | TRBV18 | CASTNDGNTEAFF
TRBJ1-6 | many | TRBV6-1 | CASSNQGALSPLHF
TRBJ1-6 | . | TRBV4-1 | CASSRAGQDSSSPLHF
TRBJ2-3 | many | TRBV19 | CASSIGTGGTSTDTQYF
TRBJ1-6 | many | TRBV6-5 | CASSYRAAGEGSPLHF
TRBJ2-5 | . | TRBV5-4 | CASSLDLEETQYF
TRBJ2-7 | . | TRBV4-1 | CASSQRTGDPYEQYF
TRBJ2-7 | many | TRBV6-5 | CASSSGLRFYEQYF
TRBJ1-3 | many | TRBV30 | CAWSVGSGNTIYF
TRBJ2-7 | many | TRBV29-1 | CSVDGTYEQYF
TRBJ2-5 | few | TRBV14 | CASSQDQGGRTQYF